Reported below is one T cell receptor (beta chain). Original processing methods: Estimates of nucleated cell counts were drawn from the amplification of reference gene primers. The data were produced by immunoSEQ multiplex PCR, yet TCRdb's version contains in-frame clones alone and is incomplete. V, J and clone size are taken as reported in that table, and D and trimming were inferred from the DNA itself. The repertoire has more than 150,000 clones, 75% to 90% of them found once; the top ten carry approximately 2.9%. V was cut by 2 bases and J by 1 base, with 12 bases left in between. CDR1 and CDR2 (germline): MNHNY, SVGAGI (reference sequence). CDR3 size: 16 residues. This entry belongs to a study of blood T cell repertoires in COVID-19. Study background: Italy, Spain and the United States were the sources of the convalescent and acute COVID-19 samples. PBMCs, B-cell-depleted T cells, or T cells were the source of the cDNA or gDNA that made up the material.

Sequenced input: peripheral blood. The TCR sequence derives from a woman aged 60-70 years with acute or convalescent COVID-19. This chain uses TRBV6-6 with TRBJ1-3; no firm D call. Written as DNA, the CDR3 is TGTGCCAGCAGTTACGGAGACGCGGGGTCTGGAAACACCATATATTTT. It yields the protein CASSYGDAGSGNTIYF.